The TCR beta chain described here comes from a study of T cells in Graves' hyperthyroidism and ophthalmopathy. RNA transcripts were the template for amplifying TCR beta CDR3 regions. A set of HTBI primers served as the primers for a first-round RT-PCR of the TCR CDR3. TCRdb itself ran the multiplex PCR reads through MiXCR, one entry per CDR3 protein. The table has about 520,000 distinct CDR3 sequences, less than 25% seen once. There are 17 residues in the CDR3. With 5 bases clipped from V and 4 bases from J, the junction kept 15 bases outside the gene matches. CDR1 MNHEY and CDR2 SMNVEV come from the germline V gene (reference sequence). This clonotype was recorded many times.

The sample consisted of blood. The source of this sequence is a woman aged 30 to 39 with Graves' ophthalmopathy. The chain recombines TRBV27 with TRBJ1-2, with 8 bases fitting TRBD1. The CDR3 loop is CASSPRDRLWISYGYTF. CDR3 nucleotides: TGTGCCAGCAGTCCCAGGGACAGGTTGTGGATTAGCTATGGCTACACCTTC.